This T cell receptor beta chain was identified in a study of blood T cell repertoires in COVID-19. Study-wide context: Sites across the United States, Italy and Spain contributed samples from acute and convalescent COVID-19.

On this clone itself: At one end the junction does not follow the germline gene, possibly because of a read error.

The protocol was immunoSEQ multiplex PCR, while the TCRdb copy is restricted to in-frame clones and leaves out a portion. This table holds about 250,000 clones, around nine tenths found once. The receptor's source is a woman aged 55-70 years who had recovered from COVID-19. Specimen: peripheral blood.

This chain's CDR3 is CASRLGGGAGNTIYF. DNA of the CDR3: TGTGCCAGCAGATTAGGGGGGGGCGCTGGAAACACCATATATTTT. The chain joins TRBV7-2 to TRBJ1-3; maybe TRBD1 (6 bases). Germline lookup yields CDR1 SGHTA and CDR2 FQGNSA. The CDR3 consists of 15 residues.